Detailed here is one T cell receptor beta chain. Sequencing libraries for TCR beta were prepared with iRepertoire HTBI primers and Arm-PCR of CDR3 regions. Each CDR3 protein is one row after TCRdb ran MiXCR on the multiplex PCR reads. The sample records hundreds of thousands of distinct CDR3 sequences, about 22% being singletons. The source of the sample is a study of regulatory T cells in long-lasting Graves disease. Per the germline V gene, CDR1 is SGHTA and CDR2 is FQGTGA. This CDR3 has 13 residues. V lost 3 bases and J 3 bases, leaving 8 bases between the germline ends. Time point given: persistent/refractory GD, antithyroid drugs over 5 years with positive TRAb. Generation of the TCR library employed RNA extracted from PBMCs.

V is TRBV7-3 and J is TRBJ1-1; D is unresolved. The input for sequencing was peripheral blood mononuclear cells (PBMCs), taken when the disease was refractory, from a patient treated with antithyroid drugs. The TCR comes from a female donor with Graves disease. The CDR3 reads CASSFKGDTEAFF. The CDR3 DNA follows: TGTGCCAGCAGCTTTAAGGGTGACACTGAAGCTTTCTTT.